A single sample is the source of the 9 T cell receptor beta chains below, sequenced in a study of cytomegalovirus exposure and HLA in healthy donors (TCRdb year 2017). The library relied on the immunoSEQ multiplex PCR assay. For the multiplex PCR, a mixture combining 60 forward primers for TCR Vbeta segments and 13 reverse primers for TCR Jbeta segments was used. TCRdb took this table from immuneACCESS and kept in-frame rearrangements with V and J called. Such tables lack part of the clones; where checked against another copy, unresolved V genes explain under half of the gap, and the rest is unexplained. This sample's table has entries for about 160,000 clones. Of the sample, over 1% falls within the top ten clones. The specimen was PBMCs. The receptors here all came from an older woman in good health and CMV-seronegative.

The gene calls are TRBV15 and TRBJ2-7; tentative D call: TRBD1 (6 bases). The germline CDR1 and CDR2 sequences are LNHNV and YYDKDF (reference sequence). The germline V and J ends were trimmed by 4 bases and 2 bases, with 12 bases remaining between them. The CDR3 length is 14 residues. DNA for the CDR3: TGTGCCACCAGCACCGAGGGGGTACCCTACGAGCAGTACTTC. It is translated as CATSTEGVPYEQYF.

The rearrangement uses TRBV6-5 and TRBJ2-3; 8 bases are shared with TRBD1. Germline CDR1 is MNHEY and CDR2 is SVGAGI. The CDR3 is 13 amino acids. J lost 9 bases, V lost 6 bases, and 8 bases had no gene match. CDR3 region: CASRDRAMITQYF. Here the CDR3 DNA reads TGTGCCAGCAGGGACAGGGCGATGATCACGCAGTATTTT.

The CDR3, as DNA: TGTGCCATCAGTGAATATAGCAGGGGGAATCAGCCCCAGCATTTT. This sequence encodes CAISEYSRGNQPQHF. This chain uses TRBV10-3 with TRBJ1-5; TRBD1 agrees at 7 bases. This CDR3 comprises 15 residues. After removal of 3 bases from V and 4 bases from J, the junction contained 6 bases not matched to a gene. CDR1 and CDR2 from the germline V gene are ENHRY and SYGVKD.

The chain is built from TRBV5-8 and TRBJ2-3; D is unresolved. Germline CDR1 SGHTS, CDR2 YDEGEE. The length of the CDR3 is 14 residues. Trimming stripped 2 bases from V and 6 bases from J, with 13 bases between. CDR3 amino acids: CASSFGRLSDTQYF. The CDR3 coding sequence is TGTGCCAGCAGCTTTGGGCGTCTTTCCGATACGCAGTATTTT.

The chain is built from TRBV2 and TRBJ1-1; D is uncertain. The CDR3 has 14 residues. Trimming cost V 7 bases and J 1 base, with 13 bases left between them. The germline V gene has CDR1 SNHLY and CDR2 FYNNEI. This chain's CDR3 is CASTIGSRNTEAFF. Here the CDR3 DNA reads TGTGCCAGCACAATAGGGAGCAGGAACACTGAAGCTTTCTTT. Using reference TRBV2 and TRBJ1-1 for the parts outside the CDR3, the full variable domain is EPEVTQTPSHQVTQMGQEVILRCVPISNHLYFYWYRQILGQKVEFLVSFYNNEISEKSEIFDDQFSVERPDGSNFTLKIRSTKLEDSAMYFCASTIGSRNTEAFFGQGTRLTVV.

In DNA, the CDR3 is TGTGCCAGCAGTAGAGGGAATTCCGAGCAGTACTTC. This sequence encodes CASSRGNSEQYF. The gene calls are TRBV6-6 and TRBJ2-7, with D perhaps matching TRBD2 (5 bases). This CDR3 is 12 amino acids long. Germline CDR1 reads MNHNY; CDR2 reads SVGAGI (reference sequence). V lost 5 bases to trimming and J lost 6 bases, with 11 bases between them.

V usage is TRBV7-7 and J usage is TRBJ2-3, with unresolved D. Trimming left V 1 base short and J 1 base short, with 3 bases between. The CDR3 runs to 13 residues. The germline V gene has CDR1 SSHAT and CDR2 FNYEAQ (reference sequence). The CDR3 nucleotides are TGTGCCAGCAGCTTAGTAGGCACAGATACGCAGTATTTT. It codes for CASSLVGTDTQYF.

V and J are TRBV11-2 and TRBJ1-1; TRBD1 matches at 7 bases. The CDR3 totals 17 residues. V shed 5 bases, J shed 0 bases, and the junction held 12 bases outside the gene matches. CDR1 SGHAT and CDR2 FQNNGV come from the germline V gene. CDR3 DNA: TGTGCCAGCAGCCTCCGACAGGGAAAAAAAATGAACACTGAAGCTTTCTTT. Its translation: CASSLRQGKKMNTEAFF.

In DNA, the CDR3 is TGTGCCAGCAGCTTAACAGGAATAGCCAAAAACATTCAGTACTTC. It codes for CASSLTGIAKNIQYF. This chain connects TRBV7-2 to TRBJ2-4; possible D gene TRBD1, 5 bases. The CDR3 is made up of 15 amino acids. The germline gives CDR1 SGHTA, CDR2 FQGNSA. The V and J ends lost 2 bases and 0 bases respectively, with 8 bases between them.